This entry is about one T cell receptor beta chain. Clones were sequenced by immunoSEQ multiplex PCR, and TCRdb holds only the in-frame ones, with some missing. The sample consists of approximately 130,000 clones, about four fifths of them appearing once. The CDR3 runs 13 residues. Germline values: CDR1 LNHDA, CDR2 SQIVND (reference sequence). V was pared by 4 bases and J by 7 bases, with 2 bases of the junction left unmatched. The data are from a study of blood T cell repertoires in COVID-19. The TCR was taken from a man older than 75 with active or convalescent COVID-19. The J gene is TRBJ2-3, the V gene TRBV19, with 10 bases aligning to TRBD2. Sequences were obtained from peripheral blood. The CDR3 DNA is TGTGCCAGTAGTACTAGCGGGGGCCATACGCAGTATTTT. This sequence encodes CASSTSGGHTQYF.